This T cell receptor beta chain was sequenced during a study of blood T cell repertoires in COVID-19. As for the study in general: T cells, B-cell-depleted T cells, or PBMCs supplied cDNA or gDNA.

This table comes from immunoSEQ multiplex PCR, and its TCRdb copy is limited to in-frame clones, with some not included. In the table there are fewer than 250,000 clones, about 86% of which are singletons. V was pared by 1 base and J by 0 bases, with 4 bases between. In germline, CDR1 is LGHDT, CDR2 YNNKEL (reference sequence). CDR3 size: 14 residues. Sequencing used PBMCs or T cells enriched from blood (not recorded which). V usage is TRBV3-1 (or the pseudogene TRBV3-2) and J usage is TRBJ1-5; D gene uncertain. The receptor was derived from a woman between 40 and 50 years old with acute COVID-19. CDR3 sequence reads: CASSQGSSNQPQHF. DNA for the CDR3: TGTGCCAGCAGCCAAGGGAGTAGCAATCAGCCCCAGCATTTT.